The T cell receptor beta chain under discussion was sequenced for a study of cytomegalovirus exposure and HLA in healthy donors. Study-wide results and limits: With later analysis, a missense DCLRE1C variant became linked to TCR beta V- and J-gene trimming.

Germline CDR1 and CDR2: LGHNA and YSLEER. V was clipped by 4 bases and J by 6 bases; unmatched bases: 2. This CDR3 has 12 amino acids. As regards this clone: Its specificity is not known.

Amplification used 60 Vbeta primers and 13 Jbeta primers. The assay was immunoSEQ multiplex PCR, and TCRdb's table has in-frame clones only and misses some. The table for this sample gives some 48,000 clones. V usage is TRBV4-3 and J usage is TRBJ1-1; 7 bases match TRBD1. This sequence was found in a woman in her 40s in good health and CMV-seronegative. Sample: PBMCs. The CDR3 is CASSRTGAEAFF. CDR3 nucleotide sequence: TGCGCCAGCAGCCGTACAGGGGCTGAAGCTTTCTTT.